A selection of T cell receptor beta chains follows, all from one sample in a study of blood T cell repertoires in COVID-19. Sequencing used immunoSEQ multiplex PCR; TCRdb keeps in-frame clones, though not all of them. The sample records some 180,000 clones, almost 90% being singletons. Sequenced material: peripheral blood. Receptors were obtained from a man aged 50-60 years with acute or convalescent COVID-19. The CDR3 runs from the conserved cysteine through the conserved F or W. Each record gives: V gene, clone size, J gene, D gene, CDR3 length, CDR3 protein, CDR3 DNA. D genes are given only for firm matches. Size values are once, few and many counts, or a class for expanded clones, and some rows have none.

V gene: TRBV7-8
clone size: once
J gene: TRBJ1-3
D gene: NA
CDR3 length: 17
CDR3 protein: CASSLATGYNLGNTIYF
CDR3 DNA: TGTGCCAGCAGCTTAGCTACAGGGTACAACCTTGGAAACACCATATATTTT

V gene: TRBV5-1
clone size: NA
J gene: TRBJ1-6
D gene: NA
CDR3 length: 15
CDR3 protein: CASSLTGSENSPLHF
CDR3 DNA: TGCGCCAGCAGCTTAACAGGGTCGGAAAATTCACCCCTCCACTTT

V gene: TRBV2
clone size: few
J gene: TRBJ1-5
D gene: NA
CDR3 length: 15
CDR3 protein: CASSVRPGGNQPQHF
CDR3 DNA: TGTGCCAGCAGTGTAAGGCCGGGTGGCAATCAGCCCCAGCATTTT

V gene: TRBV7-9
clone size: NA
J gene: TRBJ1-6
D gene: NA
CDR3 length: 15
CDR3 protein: CASSLLGTLNSPLHF
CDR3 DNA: TGTGCCAGCAGCTTACTTGGGACTTTGAATTCACCCCTCCACTTT

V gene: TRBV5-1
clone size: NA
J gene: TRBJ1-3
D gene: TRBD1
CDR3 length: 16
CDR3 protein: CASSSGTGFAGNTIYF
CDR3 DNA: TGCGCCAGCAGCTCGGGGACAGGTTTTGCTGGAAACACCATATATTTT

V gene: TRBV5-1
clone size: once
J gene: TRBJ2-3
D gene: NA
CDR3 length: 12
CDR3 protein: CASSLLTDTQYF
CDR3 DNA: TGCGCCAGCAGTTTACTGACAGATACGCAGTATTTT

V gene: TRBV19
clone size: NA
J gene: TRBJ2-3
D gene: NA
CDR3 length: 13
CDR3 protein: CASSIPWADTQYF
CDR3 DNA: TGTGCCAGTAGTATTCCTTGGGCGGATACGCAGTATTTT

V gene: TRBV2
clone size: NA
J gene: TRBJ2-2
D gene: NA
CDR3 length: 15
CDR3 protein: CASSGKQGAIGELFF
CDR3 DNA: TGTGCCAGCAGCGGCAAACAGGGCGCGATTGGGGAGCTGTTTTTT

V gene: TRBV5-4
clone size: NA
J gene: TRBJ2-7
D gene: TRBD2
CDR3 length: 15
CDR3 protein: CASSLSTSGSYEQYF
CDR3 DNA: TGTGCCAGCAGCTTGTCGACTAGCGGTTCCTACGAGCAGTACTTC

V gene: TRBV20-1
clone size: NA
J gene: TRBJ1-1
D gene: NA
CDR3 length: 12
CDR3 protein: CSASPVNTEAFF
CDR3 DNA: TGCAGTGCTAGTCCGGTGAACACTGAAGCTTTCTTT

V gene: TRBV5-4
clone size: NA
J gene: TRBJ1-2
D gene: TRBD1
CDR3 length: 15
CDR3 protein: CASSTGTGVGYGYTF
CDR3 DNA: TGTGCCAGCAGCACCGGGACAGGGGTAGGGTATGGCTACACCTTC

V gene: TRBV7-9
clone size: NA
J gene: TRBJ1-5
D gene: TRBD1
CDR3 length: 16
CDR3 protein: CASSLGEGAWDQPQHF
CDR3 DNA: TGTGCCAGCAGCTTAGGTGAGGGGGCGTGGGATCAGCCCCAGCATTTT

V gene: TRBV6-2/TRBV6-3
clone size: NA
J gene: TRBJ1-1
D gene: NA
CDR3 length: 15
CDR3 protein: CASSTRGQGSTEAFF
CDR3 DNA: TGTGCCAGCAGTACCCGCGGGCAGGGGTCCACTGAAGCTTTCTTT

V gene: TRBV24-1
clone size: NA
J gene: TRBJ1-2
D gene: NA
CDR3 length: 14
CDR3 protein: CATSDSELHRGYTF
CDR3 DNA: TGTGCCACCAGCGACAGCGAACTCCATCGGGGCTACACCTTC

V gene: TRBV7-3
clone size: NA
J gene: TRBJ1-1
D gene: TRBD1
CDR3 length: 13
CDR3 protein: CASSQGQGLEAFF
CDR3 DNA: TGTGCCAGCAGCCAAGGACAGGGCCTTGAAGCTTTCTTT

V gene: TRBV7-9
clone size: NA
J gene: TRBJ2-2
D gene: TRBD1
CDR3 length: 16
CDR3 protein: CASSVDRGYNPGELFF
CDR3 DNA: TGTGCCAGCAGCGTGGACAGGGGGTACAACCCCGGGGAGCTGTTTTTT

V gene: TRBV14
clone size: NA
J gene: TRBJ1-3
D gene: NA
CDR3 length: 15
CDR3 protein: CASSQAPRSGDTIYF
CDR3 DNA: TGTGCCAGCAGCCAGGCCCCGAGATCTGGAGACACCATATATTTT

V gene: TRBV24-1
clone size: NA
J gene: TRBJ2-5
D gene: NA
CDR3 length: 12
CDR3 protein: CATSDTTQTQYF
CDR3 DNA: TGTGCCACCAGTGATACAACACAGACCCAGTACTTC

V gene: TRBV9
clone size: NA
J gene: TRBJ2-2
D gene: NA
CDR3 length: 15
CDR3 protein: CASSPHRDNTGELFF
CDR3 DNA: TGTGCCAGCAGCCCCCACAGGGACAACACCGGGGAGCTGTTTTTT

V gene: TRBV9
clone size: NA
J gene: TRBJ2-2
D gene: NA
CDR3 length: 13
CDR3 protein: CASSVAHTGELFF
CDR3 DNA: TGTGCCAGCAGCGTAGCTCACACCGGGGAGCTGTTTTTT

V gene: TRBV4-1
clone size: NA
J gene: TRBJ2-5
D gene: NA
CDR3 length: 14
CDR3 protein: CASSQAQGQETQYF
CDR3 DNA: TGCGCCAGCAGCCAAGCCCAGGGCCAGGAGACCCAGTACTTC

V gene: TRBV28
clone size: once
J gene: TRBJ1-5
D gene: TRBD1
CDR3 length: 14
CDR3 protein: CASNTGQTNQPQHF
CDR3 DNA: TGTGCCAGCAATACGGGACAGACGAATCAGCCCCAGCATTTT

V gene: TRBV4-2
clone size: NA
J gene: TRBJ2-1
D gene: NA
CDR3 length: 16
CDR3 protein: CASSQERAGAVNEQFF
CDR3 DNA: TGTGCCAGCAGCCAAGAACGGGCGGGGGCGGTAAATGAGCAGTTCTTC

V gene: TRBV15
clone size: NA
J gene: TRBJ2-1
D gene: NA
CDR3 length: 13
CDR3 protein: CATSPSHRDEQFF
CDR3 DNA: TGTGCCACCAGCCCCTCCCACAGGGATGAGCAGTTCTTC